The entry below describes one TCR beta chain. Its antigen remains unidentified. One base away there is no much larger clone; base qualities are not given. This entry is derived from a study of T cell responses to AZD1222 COVID-19 vaccine (dated by TCRdb to 2020 to 2022). For the study in its entirety: AZD1222 recipients whose second dose came at about 4 weeks and those whose second dose came at about 12 weeks were combined into one group, since spike-specific TCR depth and breadth did not differ between the two schedules. TCR sequencing covered 233 trial participants: roughly 200 given two doses of AZD1222 and 26 given two doses of MenACWY control vaccine. Trial participants were enrolled into age subgroups of 18-55, 56-69 and 70-plus years, which contained 148, 28 and 57 TCR-sequenced participants, respectively. The paper's findings and limits, for the study overall: No day 14 peak-response samples were available, so repertoires were characterized only after the peak T cell response. Conclusions about previously exposed vaccinees are limited, since just five or six AZD1222 recipients were seropositive for SARS-CoV-2 at baseline. Reportedly, almost half of the unique spike-specific TCRs recognized epitopes lying outside the regions that are mutated in the B.1.351 and B.1.1.7 variants. After two AZD1222 doses, spike-specific TCR breadth and depth were significantly higher than at day 0 and than in MenACWY recipients. The whole spike protein was spanned by vaccine-associated CD4 TCRs, and dominant responses were seen in regions 160-218 and 743-854. In the small 56-69-year group, the increase in depth fell short of significance, most likely because of low power. Most participants were white British and females outnumbered males, and the authors suggested that clonal diversity may have been underestimated.

The CDR3 regions of human TCRbeta chains were subjected to immunosequencing. The original methods were these. TCRs in the repertoires were matched against a reference library of SARS-CoV-2-specific TCRs that had been generated with the MIRA antigen-specificity platform. Breadth meant the fraction of unique TCRs that were SARS-CoV-2-associated, whereas depth meant the fraction of total T cells that were SARS-CoV-2-associated. Using the MIRA data, every spike-specific TCR was mapped to the spike region that the TCR reacted to and assigned to either a CD4 or a CD8 class. Log10-transformed breadth and depth values were compared by one-way ANOVA with Sidak's multiple comparisons tests. TCRdb provides this immuneACCESS table in a form limited to in-frame rearrangements. Some clones are lacking; in checked studies, under half of them reflect an unresolved V gene, and why the rest are absent is not known. That table supplies the V and J calls and clone size; D and trimming were determined from the DNA. The table for this sample lists more than 95,000 clones; 93% of them were counted only once. Approximately 4.7% of the sample is held by the ten biggest clonotypes.

The time point label on this specimen signifies: baseline before first vaccination. Vaccinee samples came from UK trials COV001 and COV002, including a single-blind randomized controlled phase 2/3 trial of AZD1222 (ChAdOx1 nCoV-19) in healthy adults. For TCRbeta chain sequencing, PBMC samples were collected from trial participants at day 0 and at day 28 after the second dose. V is cut back by 5 bases and J by 3 bases, with 6 bases in the junction unmatched. CDR1 and CDR2 are drawn from the germline V gene: MNHEY, SVGAGI. From cysteine to phenylalanine, the CDR3 is 15 amino acids long. The retained sequence is limited to the CDR3, 45 bases, with the frame set at the first base.

The chain is made from TRBV6-5 and TRBJ2-3; 9 bases in the middle match TRBD1. Sequenced material: peripheral blood, taken on day 0 of AZD1222 vaccination. The clonotype originates from an adult in good health. Here is the DNA: TGTGCCAGCAGTCAACAGGGGGCCGGGACAGATACGCAGTATTTT. Its amino acids are CASSQQGAGTDTQYF.